Shown below are 8 T cell receptor beta chains from a single sample sequenced in a study of CD8+ T cells in alopecia areata (dated by TCRdb to between 2018 and 2020). This specimen's time point label, interpreted: baseline before oral tofacitinib. Libraries were constructed by the immunoSEQ multiplex PCR assay. For TCR sequencing, RNA was extracted from every sample and reverse transcribed into cDNA to serve as template. Entries here come from immuneACCESS through TCRdb and include only in-frame sequences with V and J called. Some clones fail to appear in such tables; in the studies checked, an unresolved V gene covers under half of the shortfall, and the cause of the remainder is unknown. Present in this sample are approximately 59,000 clones, around half of which were seen just once. Approximately 18% of the sample rests with the top ten. The sample here was CD8+ T cells sorted from blood, taken at week 0. The receptors come from a human donor with alopecia areata.

In this sample, this clone turned up many times. The chain uses TRBV29-1 and TRBJ2-1, with 9 bases aligning to TRBD1. The length of the CDR3 is 13 residues. Germline V gene lookup returns CDR1 SQVTM and CDR2 ANQGSEA. With V trimmed by 6 bases and J by 4 bases, 4 bases remained unmatched. The CDR3 sequence is CSVWDREYNEQFF. The CDR3 region has the DNA TGCAGCGTCTGGGACAGGGAATACAATGAGCAGTTCTTC.

CDR3 in amino acids: CSVLSGRVYEQYF. As DNA, the CDR3 is TGCAGCGTTCTTTCTGGCAGGGTCTACGAGCAGTACTTC. The chain combines TRBV29-1 with TRBJ2-7; D is possibly TRBD1 (5 bases). The germline V and J ends were trimmed by 5 bases and 3 bases, with 14 bases remaining between them. From germline, CDR1 is SQVTM and CDR2 ANQGSEA. CDR3 length: 13 residues.

In this sample, this clone turned up a few times. V and J are TRBV9 and TRBJ2-7; no definite D call. Germline V gene lookup returns CDR1 SGDLS and CDR2 YYNGEE. The CDR3 has 13 amino acids. V lost 5 bases and J lost 2, with 11 bases in between. CDR3 sequence: CASSVTDAYEQYF. CDR3 bases: TGTGCCAGCAGTGTAACGGACGCCTACGAGCAGTACTTC.

This clone was observed a handful of times. The J gene is TRBJ2-7, the V gene TRBV5-1; D is ambiguous. Germline lookup yields CDR1 SGHRS and CDR2 YFSETQ. The CDR3 has 14 residues. V dropped 4 bases and J dropped 1 base, with 12 bases sitting between them. DNA for the CDR3: TGCGCCAGCAGCAACGTCCTCGGGTCCTACGAGCAGTACTTC. Translation gives CASSNVLGSYEQYF. The complete variable domain, with remaining parts taken from reference TRBV5-1 and TRBJ2-7, reads KAGVTQTPRYLIKTRGQQVTLSCSPISGHRSVSWYQQTPGQGLQFLFEYFSETQRNKGNFPGRFSGRQFSNSRSEMNVSTLELGDSALYLCASSNVLGSYEQYFGPGTRLTVT.

The genes are TRBV4-2 and TRBJ2-1; tentatively, D is TRBD2 (6 bases). The CDR3 consists of 17 residues. The germline CDR1 and CDR2 sequences are LGHNA and YNFKEQ. Deletions cut 4 bases from V and 7 bases from J, with 23 bases between. Here the CDR3 reads CASSRNLAGTLGNEQFF. The CDR3 DNA reads TGTGCCAGCAGCCGCAACCTGGCGGGGACCCTAGGGAATGAGCAGTTCTTC.

DNA of the CDR3: TGCAGCGTTCGGGACCGCAATGGCTACACCTTC. Its protein is CSVRDRNGYTF. The rearrangement links TRBV29-1 to TRBJ1-2, with D perhaps matching TRBD1 (5 bases). V shed 5 bases and J shed 6 bases, with 10 bases lying between them. Germline lookup yields CDR1 SQVTM and CDR2 ANQGSEA. The CDR3 spans 11 residues.

The genes are TRBV27 and TRBJ1-1, with a tentative D call TRBD1 (5 bases). CDR1 MNHEY and CDR2 SMNVEV come from the germline V gene (reference sequence). Between the trimmed V and J ends, which lost 4 bases and 2 bases, there was a span of 8 bases. This CDR3 contains 13 residues. The CDR3 protein is CASSSDRNTEAFF. CDR3 DNA sequence: TGTGCCAGCAGTTCAGACAGAAACACTGAAGCTTTCTTT.

A remark on this clone: The same CDR3 can be traced to other DNA sequences in this sample. This chain uses TRBV27 with TRBJ1-2, with unresolved D. Trimming left V 6 bases short and J 1 base short, with 12 bases between. Germline CDR1 reads MNHEY; CDR2 reads SMNVEV (reference sequence). The CDR3 runs to 14 residues. CDR3 sequence reads: CASSPRGSNYGYTF. In DNA, the CDR3 is TGTGCCAGCAGCCCTCGTGGCAGTAACTATGGCTACACCTTC.